Reported below is one T cell receptor beta chain. Its antigen is unknown. At the DNA level, this CDR3 is encoded by other sequences in the same sample as well. This record belongs to a study of cytomegalovirus exposure and HLA in healthy donors. Researchers ran the PCR with 60 Vbeta and 13 Jbeta primers. Only in-frame clones appear in the TCRdb table, and some are missing; sequencing was by immunoSEQ multiplex PCR. The table records 150,000 or so clones, over 60% of them present only once. The study, taken as a whole, reports: CMV serostatus was the only immune exposure information that was available. The listing of 160 or so TCR beta chains classed them as cytomegalovirus-associated. In a later analysis, at a false discovery rate of 0.05, some 15,000 TCR beta sequences were associated with HLA alleles. Most likely, a cluster of highly shared sequence variants arose as a sequencing artifact.

V was cut by 4 bases and J by 2 bases, with 9 bases left in between. Germline CDR1 and CDR2: SGHRS and YFSETQ. There are 14 residues in the CDR3. Input material: PBMCs. The V and J genes are TRBV5-1 and TRBJ1-4; tentative D call: TRBD1 (6 bases). The clonotype comes from a woman aged 18-30 years in good health and CMV-seronegative. The chain's CDR3 is CASSLGQTNEKLFF. As DNA, the CDR3 is TGCGCCAGCAGCCTAGGACAGACTAATGAAAAACTGTTTTTT.